The T cell receptor beta chain under discussion was sequenced for a study of cytomegalovirus exposure and HLA in healthy donors. The V gene lost 2 bases and the J gene lost 4 bases, with 8 bases spanning the gap. The CDR3 has 12 amino acids. CDR1 is SQVTM, CDR2 ANQGSEA, per germline. The PCR used 60 Vbeta and 13 Jbeta primers. The table came from immunoSEQ multiplex PCR; TCRdb's copy has only in-frame clones and leaves some out. The sample yields some 130,000 clones, approximately 71% seen once. The sample consisted of PBMCs. The genes are TRBV29-1 and TRBJ1-2; TRBD1 is a possible D gene (5 bases). This TCR derives from a man aged 25 to 40 in good health and CMV-seronegative. The CDR3, as DNA: TGCAGCGTTGAACGGCAGGGCTATGGCTACACCTTC. This encodes CSVERQGYGYTF.